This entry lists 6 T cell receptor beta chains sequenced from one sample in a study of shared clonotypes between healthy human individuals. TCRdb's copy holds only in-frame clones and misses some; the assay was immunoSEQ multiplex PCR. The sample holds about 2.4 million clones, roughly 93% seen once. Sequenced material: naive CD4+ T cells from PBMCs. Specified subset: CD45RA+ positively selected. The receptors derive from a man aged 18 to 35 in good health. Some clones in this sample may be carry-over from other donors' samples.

In DNA form, the CDR3 reads TGCAGCGTTGGGGGACAGGGGCAGCCCCTCCACTTT. Protein sequence: CSVGGQGQPLHF. The chain carries TRBV29-1 and TRBJ1-6; 10 bases agree with TRBD1. The CDR3 contains 12 residues. The germline V gene encodes CDR1 SQVTM and CDR2 ANQGSEA. The J segment lost 13 bases and the V segment lost 4 bases, leaving 4 bases of the junction unmatched.

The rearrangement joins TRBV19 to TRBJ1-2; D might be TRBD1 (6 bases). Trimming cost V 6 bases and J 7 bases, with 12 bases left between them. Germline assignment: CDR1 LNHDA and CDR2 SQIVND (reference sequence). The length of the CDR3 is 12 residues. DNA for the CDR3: TGTGCCAGTAGAGGGGGGGCCGGTGGCTACACCTTC. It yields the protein CASRGGAGGYTF.

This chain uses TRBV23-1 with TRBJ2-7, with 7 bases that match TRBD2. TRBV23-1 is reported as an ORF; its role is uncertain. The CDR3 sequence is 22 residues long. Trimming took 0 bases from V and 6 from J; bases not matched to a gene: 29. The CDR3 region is CASSQSLAPTRFTTAGVVEQYF. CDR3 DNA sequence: TGCGCCAGCAGTCAATCTCTGGCTCCTACCCGCTTTACTACGGCGGGAGTAGTCGAGCAGTACTTC.

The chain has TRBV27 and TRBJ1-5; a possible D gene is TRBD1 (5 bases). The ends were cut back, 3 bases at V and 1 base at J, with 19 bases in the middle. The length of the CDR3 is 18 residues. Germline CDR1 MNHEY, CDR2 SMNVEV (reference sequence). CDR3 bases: TGTGCCAGCAGTTTGGGACTCCCGGGCAGGCTAAGCAATCAGCCCCAGCATTTT. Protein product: CASSLGLPGRLSNQPQHF.

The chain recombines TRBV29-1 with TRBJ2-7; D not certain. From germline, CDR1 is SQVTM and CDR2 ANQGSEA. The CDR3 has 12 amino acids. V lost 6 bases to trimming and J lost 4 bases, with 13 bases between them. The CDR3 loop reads CSVAGNTYEQYF. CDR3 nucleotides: TGCAGCGTCGCTGGCAATACTTACGAGCAGTACTTC.

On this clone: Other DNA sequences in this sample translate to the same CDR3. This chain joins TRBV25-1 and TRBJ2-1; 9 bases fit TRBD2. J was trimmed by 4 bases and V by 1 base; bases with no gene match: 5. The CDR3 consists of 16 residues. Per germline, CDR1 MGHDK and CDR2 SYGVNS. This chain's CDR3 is CASSELGLAGYNEQFF. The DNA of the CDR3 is TGTGCCAGCAGTGAATTAGGTCTAGCGGGATACAATGAGCAGTTCTTC.